This note documents a single TCR beta chain sequence. The antigen is not known. The sample comes from a study of cytomegalovirus exposure and HLA in healthy donors. On the study more broadly: In a previous analysis, approximately 110 million unique TCR beta sequences were found from some 200 million T cells. A data release that came early held tens of millions of unique TCRs from HLA-typed donors.

There are 10 residues in the CDR3. Germline values: CDR1 DFQATT, CDR2 SNEGSKA (reference sequence). V lost 5 bases and J 7 bases, leaving 8 bases between the germline ends. Study-wide results and caveats: More clonal expansion characterized HLA-associated TCR beta chains than equally common others in a later analysis. On later analysis, the bulk of CMV-associated TCR beta chains appeared to be HLA-restricted.

The PCR ran on 60 Vbeta and 13 Jbeta primers. Measured with immunoSEQ multiplex PCR; TCRdb has only the in-frame clones, and not every one. This table holds some 150,000 clones, roughly three fifths found once. Material: PBMCs. V usage is TRBV20-1 and J usage is TRBJ1-1; D might be TRBD1 (5 bases). The sequence was collected from a woman aged 40 to 50 in good health and CMV-seronegative. CDR3 in amino acids: CSADRLEAFF. CDR3 in DNA: TGCAGTGCTGACAGACTTGAAGCTTTCTTT.